Below are 8 T cell receptor beta chains sequenced from a single sample in a study of shared clonotypes between healthy human individuals. This table comes from immunoSEQ multiplex PCR, and its TCRdb copy is limited to in-frame clones, with some not included. The sample comprises about 2.5 million clones, about nine tenths of which are singletons, and 0.37% rests with the top ten. Sequenced material: naive CD4+ T cells from PBMCs. As to subset: CD45RA+ positively selected. The receptors shown here come from a man aged 18 to 29 in good health. Some clones in this sample may be carry-over from other donors' samples.

This chain joins TRBV5-1 and TRBJ2-3, with 9 bases aligning to TRBD2. V lost 6 bases to trimming and J lost 2 bases; unmatched junction nucleotides: 7. Germline CDR1 SGHRS, CDR2 YFSETQ. This CDR3 is built from 15 residues. The CDR3 DNA reads as TGCGCCAGCACTCGGCGGGAGGGTGCCACAGATACGCAGTATTTT. It encodes CASTRREGATDTQYF.

The chain joins TRBV29-1 to TRBJ2-1; no firm D call. Trimming took off 0 bases at V and 4 bases at J, with 7 bases between the two ends. CDR3 length: 13 amino acids. Germline V lookup: CDR1 SQVTM, CDR2 ANQGSEA. CDR3 sequence: CSVEDGWYNEQFF. The CDR3 DNA reads as TGCAGCGTTGAAGATGGCTGGTACAATGAGCAGTTCTTC.

This chain links TRBV7-3 with TRBJ2-5; 10 positions agree with TRBD1. The J segment lost 3 bases and the V segment lost 6 bases, leaving 10 bases of the junction unmatched. The CDR3 is 16 amino acids. Per germline, CDR1 SGHTA and CDR2 FQGTGA. CDR3 loop: CASSLTSGTGEETQYF. The CDR3 bases are TGTGCCAGCAGTCTTACGAGTGGGACAGGGGAAGAGACCCAGTACTTC.

CDR3 amino acids: CASSQGRGGSNTEAFF. CDR3 coding DNA: TGCGCCAGCAGCCAGGGCAGAGGGGGATCCAACACTGAAGCTTTCTTT. The chain joins TRBV4-1 to TRBJ1-1, with D maybe TRBD1 (6 bases). The CDR3 consists of 16 residues. Trimming cost V 3 bases and J 2 bases, with 16 bases left between them. Germline loops: CDR1 MGHRA, CDR2 YSYEKL.

This sequence joins TRBV10-3 and TRBJ1-1, with a possible D match to TRBD1 (5 bases). This CDR3 is 13 amino acids long. The germline V and J ends were trimmed by 8 bases and 0 bases, with 10 bases remaining between them. CDR1 is ENHRY and CDR2 is SYGVKD in the germline V gene. CDR3 coding DNA: TGTGCCATCGCCCGGGGCATGAACACTGAAGCTTTCTTT. Translating it yields CAIARGMNTEAFF.

This clone was detected only a few times. The genes are TRBV7-3 and TRBJ2-1, with 12 bases that match TRBD1. CDR3 length: 16 residues. Trimming removed 2 bases from V and 8 bases from J; junction bases left unmatched: 7. Looked up from germline, CDR1 is SGHTA and CDR2 is FQGTGA. CDR3 region: CASSLGTGGFGDEQFF. DNA of the CDR3: TGTGCCAGCAGCTTAGGGACAGGGGGCTTTGGGGATGAGCAGTTCTTC. Based on the CDR3 plus reference TRBV7-3 and TRBJ2-1, the full variable domain is GAGVSQTPSNKVTEKGKYVELRCDPISGHTALYWYRQSLGQGPEFLIYFQGTGAADDSGLPNDRFFAVRPEGSVSTLKIQRTERGDSAVYLCASSLGTGGFGDEQFFGPGTRLTVL.

The V gene is TRBV29-1, the J gene TRBJ2-3; D may be TRBD2 (7 bases). Germline CDR1 and CDR2: SQVTM and ANQGSEA. The V end lost 3 bases, the J end lost 0 bases, and 13 bases lay between the germline ends. This CDR3 is built from 15 residues. The CDR3 nucleotides are TGCAGCGTTGAGGGGGGGCGGCCTAGCACAGATACGCAGTATTTT. Residues: CSVEGGRPSTDTQYF.

This clone came up once. V and J are TRBV6-6 and TRBJ1-3; no reliable D call. V lost 3 bases, J lost 0 bases, and 12 bases lay in between. Germline assignment: CDR1 MNHNY and CDR2 SVGAGI (reference sequence). The CDR3 is 16 amino acids. The CDR3 sequence is CASSYSAFSSGNTIYF. In DNA form, the CDR3 reads TGTGCCAGCAGTTATTCCGCCTTCAGCTCTGGAAACACCATATATTTT.